This entry is about one TCR beta chain. Here immunoSEQ multiplex PCR was the method, and the copy in TCRdb shows in-frame clones only, minus some. Found here are some 310,000 clones, nearly 90% of them singletons; the top ten hold around 0.96%. Germline V lookup: CDR1 MNHNY, CDR2 SVGAGI (reference sequence). V lost 6 bases, J lost 8 bases, and 12 bases stayed unmatched. There are 15 residues in the CDR3. The data were taken from a study of blood T cell repertoires in COVID-19. The chain links TRBV6-6 to TRBJ2-1; 8 nucleotides align to TRBD2. Sequencing used peripheral blood. This receptor was identified in a woman aged 40 to 55 with COVID-19, enrolled during active disease. The DNA of the CDR3 is TGTGCCAGCAGCCTACCGGGACTAGTAGTATATGAGCAGTTCTTC. As protein: CASSLPGLVVYEQFF.